This T cell receptor beta chain emerged from a study of shared clonotypes between healthy human individuals. Findings of the study overall: Some clonotypes were shared by all four sorted-subset donors, while others were not shared. The non-shared ones had lower generation probabilities than the shared ones. Among donors, the sharing of clonotypes was expected to be influenced by sequencing depth.

Repertoires were generated with immunoSEQ multiplex PCR, while TCRdb's copy carries only in-frame clones and drops some. Of some 700,000 clones listed, 90% are singletons. As to this clone: What it binds is not known.

Germline assignment: CDR1 MDHEN and CDR2 SYDVKM. The CDR3 contains 14 residues. V dropped 2 bases and J dropped 5; count of bases not matched to a gene: 2. CD8 memory comprised CD45RO+ plus CCR7-negative CD45RA+ TemRA cells. This receptor was taken from a man aged 18 to 29 in good health. Some clones in this sample may be carry-over from other donors' samples. This chain links TRBV28 with TRBJ2-3, with 9 nucleotides matching TRBD2. The material sequenced was memory CD8+ T cells from PBMCs. Subset reported: CD45RO+ cells pooled with CCR7-negative TemRA cells. The CDR3 region is CASSLAGGIDTQYF. DNA for the CDR3: TGTGCCAGCAGTTTAGCGGGAGGGATAGATACGCAGTATTTT.